This record concerns one TCR beta chain sequence. The antigen remains undetermined. The sample is drawn from a study of CD8+ T cells in alopecia areata. Study summary: Treated patients were given oral tofacitinib, which was dosed at 5 to 10 mg twice daily. Study-level points and caveats: On tofacitinib, scalp and blood still held many of the expanded lesional clones. Among the top 100, expanded CD8+ clones, as well as scalp clonality, were significantly decreased by tofacitinib.

Following extraction, RNA underwent reverse transcription to cDNA, which served as the sequencing template. Produced via immunoSEQ multiplex PCR; TCRdb's table is partial and in-frame only. Here the sample spans around 100,000 clones, approximately 84% being singletons. With 6 bases clipped from V and 4 bases from J, the junction kept 10 bases outside the gene matches. CDR3 size: 15 residues. CDR1 is MNHEY, CDR2 SMNVEV, per germline (reference sequence). Treatment meaning: oral pan-JAK inhibitor, 5-10 mg twice daily. Peripheral blood, together with lesional scalp punch biopsies, was collected from alopecia areata patients.

The sample here was CD8+ T cells sorted from blood, taken at approximately week 30, from a patient treated with tofacitinib. The clonotype comes from a human donor with alopecia areata. The V call is TRBV27, the J call TRBJ1-1; the match to TRBD1 covers 8 bases. CDR3 loop: CASRPWGQAPTEAFF. DNA of the CDR3: TGTGCCAGCAGGCCCTGGGGACAGGCCCCCACTGAAGCTTTCTTT.